Below, 21 T cell receptor beta chains from the same sample are listed, as sequenced in a study of Ad26.COV2.S vaccination and SARS-CoV-2 variants. Treatment denoted: 15 to 20 received Ad26.COV2.S at low or high dose, single or two shots; roughly five received placebo; per-sample allocation not given. The investigators took samples on day 63 after the first vaccine or placebo injection. Generated by immunoSEQ multiplex PCR, the TCRdb table keeps only in-frame clones and is missing some. The data hold 300,000 to 450,000 clones, with 70% to 90% observed a single time. The starting material was peripheral blood, obtained in a trial of Ad26.COV2.S vaccine versus placebo. All receptors derive from a person between 18 and 60 years old who received the Ad26.COV2.S COVID-19 vaccine or a placebo.

This chain connects TRBV19 to TRBJ2-7; the D gene is possibly TRBD1 (10 bases). Trimming cost V 5 bases and J 0 bases, with 26 bases left between them. The CDR3 contains 19 residues. The germline V gene has CDR1 LNHDA and CDR2 SQIVND (reference sequence). The CDR3 reads CASSLRQGASSGNSYEQYF. The DNA of the CDR3 is TGTGCCAGTAGTCTTCGACAGGGGGCTTCTAGCGGGAACTCCTACGAGCAGTACTTC.

The chain joins TRBV7-9 to TRBJ2-7; TRBD1 aligns across 9 bases. Germline lookup yields CDR1 SEHNR and CDR2 FQNEAQ (reference sequence). V dropped 2 bases and J dropped 2; count of bases not matched to a gene: 7. The CDR3 is 16 residues long. CDR3 bases: TGTGCCAGCAGCTTAACAGGGGGCAGGGGGGCCTACGAGCAGTACTTC. Its protein product is CASSLTGGRGAYEQYF.

The chain has TRBV4-2 and TRBJ2-7; 13 bases are a match to TRBD2. Germline CDR1 is LGHNA and CDR2 is YNFKEQ. The ends lost 2 bases at V and 2 bases at J; junction bases unmatched: 9. CDR3 length: 18 amino acids. The CDR3 loop reads CASSQQAGTSGNPYEQYF. CDR3 nucleotide sequence: TGTGCCAGCAGCCAACAGGCTGGGACTAGCGGGAATCCCTACGAGCAGTACTTC.

The chain is built from TRBV7-9 and TRBJ2-2; 8 bases line up with TRBD1. This CDR3 spans 16 amino acids. V shed 4 bases, J shed 2 bases, and the junction held 6 bases outside the gene matches. In germline, CDR1 is SEHNR, CDR2 FQNEAQ (reference sequence). The CDR3 region is CASSSRTGSNTGELFF. The CDR3, as DNA: TGTGCCAGCAGCTCCCGGACAGGGAGTAACACCGGGGAGCTGTTTTTT.

This clone has just a few counts. The V gene is TRBV25-1, the J gene TRBJ1-3, with 7 nucleotides matching TRBD1. After removal of 4 bases from V and 4 bases from J, the junction contained 13 bases not matched to a gene. Germline lookup yields CDR1 MGHDK and CDR2 SYGVNS. The CDR3 extends over 17 amino acids. The CDR3 sequence is CASSGETGTMRGNTIYF. As DNA, the CDR3 is TGTGCCAGCAGTGGGGAGACAGGGACAATGAGAGGAAACACCATATATTTT.

The chain uses TRBV15 and TRBJ2-3; unclear D gene. Trimming pared 3 bases from V and 2 bases from J, leaving 6 bases between. The CDR3 is 13 residues long. Germline-derived CDR1 and CDR2 are LNHNV and YYDKDF (reference sequence). The DNA for the CDR3 is TGTGCCACCAGCAGCCGATCCACAGATACGCAGTATTTT. Residues: CATSSRSTDTQYF.

CDR3 DNA sequence: TGTGCCAGCAGCTTTGCCGGGGAAGGGACTGAAGCTTTCTTT. Protein product: CASSFAGEGTEAFF. V is TRBV7-2 and J is TRBJ1-1; D is ambiguous. The CDR3 contains 14 residues. Trimming left V 3 bases short and J 5 bases short, with 13 bases between. The germline V gene encodes CDR1 SGHTA and CDR2 FQGNSA.

V is TRBV15 and J is TRBJ1-5, with TRBD1 matching 7 bases. The CDR3 runs to 15 residues. Trimming took 4 bases from V and 6 from J; bases not matched to a gene: 9. Germline lookup yields CDR1 LNHNV and CDR2 YYDKDF (reference sequence). The CDR3 here is CATSTGDRDVQPQHF. The CDR3 DNA reads as TGTGCCACCAGCACGGGCGACAGGGATGTTCAGCCCCAGCATTTT.

This clone was picked up a small number of times. The rearrangement joins TRBV13 to TRBJ1-1; no reliable D call. There are 12 residues in the CDR3. V lost 5 bases and J lost 6, with 10 bases in between. Germline assignment: CDR1 PRHDT and CDR2 FYEKMQ (reference sequence). In DNA form, the CDR3 reads TGTGCCAGCAGCCTACGTCCTGCTGAAGCTTTCTTT. Its protein is CASSLRPAEAFF.

The chain couples TRBV7-9 to TRBJ1-2; possible D gene TRBD1, 6 bases. The ends were cut back, 1 base at V and 3 bases at J, with 12 bases in the middle. The CDR3 is 15 amino acids. CDR1 SEHNR and CDR2 FQNEAQ come from the germline V gene (reference sequence). Here the CDR3 reads CASSLVFRGDYGYTF. CDR3 nucleotide sequence: TGTGCCAGCAGCTTAGTCTTCAGGGGAGACTATGGCTACACCTTC.

In this sample, this clone turned up once. CDR3: CASSFGGTDSNQPQHF. The CDR3 DNA follows: TGTGCCAGCAGCTTTGGAGGAACGGATAGCAATCAGCCCCAGCATTTT. The chain combines TRBV5-5 with TRBJ1-5; D gene unclear. Germline lookup yields CDR1 SGHKS and CDR2 YYEKEE (reference sequence). The CDR3 runs 16 residues. Trimming pared 2 bases from V and 0 bases from J, leaving 12 bases between.

The genes are TRBV15 and TRBJ2-5; D gene unclear. Germline V CDR1 and CDR2: LNHNV, YYDKDF (reference sequence). The CDR3 length is 12 residues. Trimming removed 0 bases at V and 4 bases at J, with 3 bases between. Written as DNA, the CDR3 is TGTGCCACCAGCAGAGATTTAGAGACCCAGTACTTC. It yields the protein CATSRDLETQYF.

V usage is TRBV28 and J usage is TRBJ1-1; D might be TRBD1 (5 bases). V was pared by 5 bases and J by 1 base, with 14 bases between. CDR3 size: 15 residues. The germline CDR1 and CDR2 sequences are MDHEN and SYDVKM. The CDR3 spells CASSPRLRGNTEAFF. The CDR3 coding sequence is TGTGCCAGCAGTCCCAGATTGAGGGGGAACACTGAAGCTTTCTTT.

The chain recombines TRBV5-5 with TRBJ1-4; D unclear. The length of the CDR3 is 14 residues. Germline CDR1 is SGHKS and CDR2 is YYEKEE (reference sequence). V was cut by 3 bases and J by 0 bases, with 6 bases left in between. As DNA, the CDR3 is TGTGCCAGCAGCTATGTGGCAACTAATGAAAAACTGTTTTTT. Its translation: CASSYVATNEKLFF.

The CDR3 here is CASSPTSGRGGEQFF. The CDR3 DNA sequence: TGTGCCAGCAGTCCAACTAGCGGGAGGGGGGGTGAGCAGTTCTTC. The V gene is TRBV27, the J gene TRBJ2-1; 13 positions agree with TRBD2. V lost 5 bases to trimming and J lost 9 bases; unmatched junction nucleotides: 7. This CDR3 contains 15 residues. Germline CDR1 reads MNHEY; CDR2 reads SMNVEV (reference sequence).

This sequence joins TRBV2 and TRBJ1-2, with D unclear. The CDR3 spans 12 residues. The ends were cut back, 4 bases at V and 7 bases at J, with 10 bases in the middle. Germline CDR1 reads SNHLY; CDR2 reads FYNNEI. DNA for the CDR3: TGTGCCAGCAGTGGCGGGCGGTTTGGCTACACCTTC. This encodes CASSGGRFGYTF. The variable domain in full, completed from reference TRBV2 and TRBJ1-2, reads EPEVTQTPSHQVTQMGQEVILRCVPISNHLYFYWYRQILGQKVEFLVSFYNNEISEKSEIFDDQFSVERPDGSNFTLKIRSTKLEDSAMYFCASSGGRFGYTFGSGTRLTVV.

The chain recombines TRBV5-1 with TRBJ2-2, with D unresolved. There are 14 residues in the CDR3. Germline V gene sequence: CDR1 SGHRS, CDR2 YFSETQ. The V end was cut by 1 base, the J end by 1 base, with 5 bases between. CDR3 residues: CASSLSGNTGELFF. As DNA, the CDR3 is TGCGCCAGCAGCTTGTCAGGGAACACCGGGGAGCTGTTTTTT.

This chain connects TRBV9 to TRBJ2-5; 8 positions match TRBD2. Germline V gene sequence: CDR1 SGDLS, CDR2 YYNGEE. Trimming cost V 2 bases and J 4 bases; bases outside gene matches: 4. CDR3 length equals 14 residues. CDR3 in amino acids: CASSVSGSGETQYF. CDR3 bases: TGTGCCAGCAGCGTGAGCGGGAGTGGAGAGACCCAGTACTTC.

The V gene is TRBV11-2, the J gene TRBJ2-7; D call uncertain. The CDR3 length is 16 residues. Trimming took off 1 base at V and 3 bases at J, with 16 bases between the two ends. Looked up from germline, CDR1 is SGHAT and CDR2 is FQNNGV. The CDR3 is CASSLVATQGNYEQYF. The CDR3 bases are TGTGCCAGCAGCTTAGTGGCCACTCAAGGGAACTACGAGCAGTACTTC.

V and J are TRBV2 and TRBJ1-4, with D tentatively TRBD1 (6 bases). Germline CDR1 reads SNHLY; CDR2 reads FYNNEI. The V gene lost 6 bases and the J gene lost 5 bases, with 16 bases spanning the gap. The CDR3 extends over 15 amino acids. As DNA, the CDR3 is TGTGCCAGCAGCCTCATCGGAACAGGGAATGAAAAACTGTTTTTT. It encodes CASSLIGTGNEKLFF.

This clone was seen more than once but under ten times. The gene calls are TRBV10-3 and TRBJ1-2; weak D call: TRBD1 (6 bases). CDR3 length: 13 amino acids. Germline values: CDR1 ENHRY, CDR2 SYGVKD. Trimming took 0 bases from V and 8 from J, leaving 10 bases between them. For the CDR3, the DNA is TGTGCCATCAGTGAGTCCCAGGGGATCGGCTACACCTTC. Translating it yields CAISESQGIGYTF.